This record concerns one T cell receptor (beta chain) sequence. In the original processing: Amplification of reference gene primers provided the estimated nucleated cell counts. Some clones are missing from TCRdb's copy, which holds only in-frame ones; the method was immunoSEQ multiplex PCR. That table furnishes V, J and clone size, whereas the DNA furnished D and trimming. The table records around 42,000 clones, approximately 90% of them present only once. This sample stems from a study of blood T cell repertoires in COVID-19. V was clipped by 2 bases and J by 10 bases; unmatched bases: 11. Per germline, CDR1 ENHRY and CDR2 SYGVKD. The CDR3 sequence is 17 residues long.

The receptor was derived from a human donor in a cohort sampled during active COVID-19. The rearrangement links TRBV10-3 to TRBJ1-4, with 12 bases aligning to TRBD1. The sequenced material came from peripheral blood. CDR3 residues: CAISEGDRGRNFGKLFF. The CDR3 DNA sequence: TGTGCCATCAGTGAGGGGGACAGGGGGCGCAACTTCGGAAAACTGTTTTTT.